Listed below are T cell receptor beta chains from one sample, sequenced in a study of tissue T cells after allogeneic stem cell transplantation. Method: immunoSEQ multiplex PCR; TCRdb's copy keeps in-frame clones and lacks some. Among over 4,000 clones, around 60% were seen once, and the ten largest hold 15% to 20%. The sequences come from tissue from the esophagus, collected at autopsy. The source is a female donor over 55 with lung cancer. Both conserved end residues are part of each CDR3. Not all rows give a size; the values are once, few, many and, for expanded clones, a class.

J gene,clone size,V gene,CDR3 protein
TRBJ2-7,-,TRBV27,CASSLTSGGTTFYEQYF
TRBJ2-3,-,TRBV6-6,CASRVGGGTDTQYF
TRBJ2-7,-,TRBV7-6,CASRGTDERGYEQYF
TRBJ1-4,-,TRBV11-2,CASSSRTGRYTTNEKLFF
TRBJ2-7,few,TRBV5-1,CASSLVVSPYEQYF
TRBJ2-7,-,TRBV11-2,CASSSGLAVHEQYF
TRBJ2-3,-,TRBV14,CASSQFGRGDTQYF
TRBJ2-5,few,TRBV12-3/TRBV12-4,CASSTGTRETQYF
TRBJ2-7,-,TRBV7-9,CASSPLAFQYF
TRBJ2-7,-,TRBV29-1,CSVEASGSYEQYF
TRBJ2-3,-,TRBV4-1,CASRAGTGGFGTQYF
TRBJ2-7,-,TRBV24-1,CAAGQGSYEQYF
TRBJ1-5,-,TRBV7-8,CASSLGPQGRNQPQHF
TRBJ2-1,few,TRBV11-2,CASSLYSSEQFF
TRBJ1-3,few,TRBV9,CASSVTRAGNTIYF
TRBJ1-4,-,TRBV7-2,CASSAYRESNEKLFF
TRBJ2-1,-,TRBV30,CAWSVGGTEQFF
TRBJ1-2,-,TRBV7-2,CASSLAGTYGYTF
TRBJ2-4,-,TRBV4-1,CASSQRTPPAQNIQYF
TRBJ2-1,-,TRBV10-3,CAIKGDSYNEQFF
TRBJ2-6,-,TRBV5-4,CASSFLFTSSGANVLTF
TRBJ2-3,-,TRBV2,CASSARLTDTQYF
TRBJ1-1,large,TRBV3-1/TRBV3-2,CASSLRLLTEAFF
TRBJ2-1,-,TRBV5-5,CASSLWWNGNEQFF
TRBJ1-3,few,TRBV18,CASSPRSTASGNTIYF
TRBJ2-5,large,TRBV7-7,CASSLGQGLAGGTQYF